This T cell receptor beta chain emerged from a study of T cell responses to AZD1222 COVID-19 vaccine. Study-level points and caveats: CD4 TCRs associated with vaccination spanned spike, dominating at 160-218 and 743-854. Mostly white British, mostly female donors; authors suggested clonal diversity may be underestimated.

Pooling covered second doses at about 4 or about 12 weeks. As concerns this clone: The antigen remains undetermined.

Sequencing was performed with immunoSEQ multiplex PCR; in TCRdb, only in-frame clones are kept and a portion is missing. The sample shows about 270,000 clones, 90% to 95% of them seen only once. Germline loops: CDR1 SNHLY, CDR2 FYNNEI. Trimming shortened V by 3 bases and J by 1 base, and 9 bases separated the two germline ends. The CDR3 runs to 14 residues. This receptor was taken from an adult who received the AZD1222 COVID-19 vaccine. Material: peripheral blood, obtained 28 days after the second AZD1222 dose. This rearrangement joins TRBV2 to TRBJ1-2; no definite D call. The CDR3 nucleotides read TGTGCCAGCAGTGACAGACGGGGTAACTATGGCTACACCTTC. Encoded protein: CASSDRRGNYGYTF.